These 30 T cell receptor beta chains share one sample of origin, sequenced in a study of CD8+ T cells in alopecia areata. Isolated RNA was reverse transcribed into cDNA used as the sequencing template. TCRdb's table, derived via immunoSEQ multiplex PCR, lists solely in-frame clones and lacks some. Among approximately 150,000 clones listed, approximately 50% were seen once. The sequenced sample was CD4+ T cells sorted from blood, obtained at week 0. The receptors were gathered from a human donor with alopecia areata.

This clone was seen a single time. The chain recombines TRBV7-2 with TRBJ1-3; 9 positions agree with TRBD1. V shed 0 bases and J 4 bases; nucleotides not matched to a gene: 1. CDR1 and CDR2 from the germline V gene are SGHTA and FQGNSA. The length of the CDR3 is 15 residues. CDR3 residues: CASSLAGQGGNTIYF. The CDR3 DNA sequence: TGTGCCAGCAGCTTAGCGGGACAGGGCGGAAACACCATATATTTT. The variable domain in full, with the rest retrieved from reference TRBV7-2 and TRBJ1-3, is GAGVSQSPSNKVTEKGKDVELRCDPISGHTALYWYRQSLGQGLEFLIYFQGNSAPDKSGLPSDRFSAERTGGSVSTLTIQRTQQEDSAVYLCASSLAGQGGNTIYFGEGSWLTVV.

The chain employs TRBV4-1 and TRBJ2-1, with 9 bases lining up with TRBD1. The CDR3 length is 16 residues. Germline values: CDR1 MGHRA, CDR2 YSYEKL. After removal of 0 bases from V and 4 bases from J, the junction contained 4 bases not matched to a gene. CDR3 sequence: CASSQDTGGRYNEQFF. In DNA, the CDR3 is TGCGCCAGCAGCCAAGATACAGGGGGCCGTTACAATGAGCAGTTCTTC.

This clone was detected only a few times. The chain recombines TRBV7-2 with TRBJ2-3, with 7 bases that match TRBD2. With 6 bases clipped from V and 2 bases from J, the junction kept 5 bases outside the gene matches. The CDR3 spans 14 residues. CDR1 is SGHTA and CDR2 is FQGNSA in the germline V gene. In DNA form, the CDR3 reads TGTGCCAGCAGACGACTAGCCATCACAGATACGCAGTATTTT. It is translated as CASRRLAITDTQYF.

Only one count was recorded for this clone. This CDR3 reads CASSLAVLAKNIQYF. The DNA of the CDR3 is TGTGCCAGCAGCTTAGCCGTGCTAGCCAAAAACATTCAGTACTTC. The J gene is TRBJ2-4, the V gene TRBV7-2, with D unclear. CDR3 length: 15 amino acids. CDR1 SGHTA and CDR2 FQGNSA come from the germline V gene. Trimming cost V 0 bases and J 0 bases, with 6 bases left between them. Based on the CDR3 plus reference TRBV7-2 and TRBJ2-4, the full variable domain is GAGVSQSPSNKVTEKGKDVELRCDPISGHTALYWYRQSLGQGLEFLIYFQGNSAPDKSGLPSDRFSAERTGGSVSTLTIQRTQQEDSAVYLCASSLAVLAKNIQYFGAGTRLSVL.

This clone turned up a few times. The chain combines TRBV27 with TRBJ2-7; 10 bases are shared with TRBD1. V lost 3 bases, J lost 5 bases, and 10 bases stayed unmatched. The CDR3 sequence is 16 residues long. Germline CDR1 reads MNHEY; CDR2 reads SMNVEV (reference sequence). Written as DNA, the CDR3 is TGTGCCAGCAGTTTGCGTGGGACAGGGGTGTACCACGAGCAGTACTTC. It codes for CASSLRGTGVYHEQYF.

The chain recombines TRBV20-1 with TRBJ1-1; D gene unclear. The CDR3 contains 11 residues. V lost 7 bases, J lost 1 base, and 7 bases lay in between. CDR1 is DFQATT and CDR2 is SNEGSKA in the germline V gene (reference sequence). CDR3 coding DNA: TGCAGTGGCGCCGAGAACACTGAAGCTTTCTTT. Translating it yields CSGAENTEAFF.

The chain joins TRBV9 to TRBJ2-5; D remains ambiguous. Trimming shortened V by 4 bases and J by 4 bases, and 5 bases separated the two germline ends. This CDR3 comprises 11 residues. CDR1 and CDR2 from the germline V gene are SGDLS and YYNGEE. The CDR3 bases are TGTGCCAGCAGCTCTACAGAGACCCAGTACTTC. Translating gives CASSSTETQYF.

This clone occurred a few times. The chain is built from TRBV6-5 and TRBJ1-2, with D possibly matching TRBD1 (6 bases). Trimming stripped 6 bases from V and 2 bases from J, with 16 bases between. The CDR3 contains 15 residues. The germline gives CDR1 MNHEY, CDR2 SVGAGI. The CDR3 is CASRRNRETNYGYTF. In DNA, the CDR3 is TGTGCCAGCAGAAGAAACAGGGAAACAAACTATGGCTACACCTTC.

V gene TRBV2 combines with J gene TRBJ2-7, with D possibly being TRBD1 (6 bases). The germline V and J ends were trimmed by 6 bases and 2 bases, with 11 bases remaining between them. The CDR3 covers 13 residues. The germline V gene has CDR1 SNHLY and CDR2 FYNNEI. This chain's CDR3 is CASRSRGPYEQYF. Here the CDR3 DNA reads TGTGCCAGCAGGAGCAGGGGACCCTACGAGCAGTACTTC.

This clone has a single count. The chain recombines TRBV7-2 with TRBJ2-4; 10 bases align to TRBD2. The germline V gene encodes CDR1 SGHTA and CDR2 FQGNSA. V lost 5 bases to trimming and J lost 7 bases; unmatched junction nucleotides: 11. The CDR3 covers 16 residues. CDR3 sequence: CASSGLAGAGLNIQYF. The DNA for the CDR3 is TGTGCCAGCAGCGGTCTAGCGGGAGCTGGATTGAACATTCAGTACTTC.

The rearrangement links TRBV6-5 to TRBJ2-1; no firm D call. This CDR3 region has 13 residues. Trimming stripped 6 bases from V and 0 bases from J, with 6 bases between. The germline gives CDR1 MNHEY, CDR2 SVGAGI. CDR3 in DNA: TGTGCCAGCAGATCGAGCTCCTACAATGAGCAGTTCTTC. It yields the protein CASRSSSYNEQFF.

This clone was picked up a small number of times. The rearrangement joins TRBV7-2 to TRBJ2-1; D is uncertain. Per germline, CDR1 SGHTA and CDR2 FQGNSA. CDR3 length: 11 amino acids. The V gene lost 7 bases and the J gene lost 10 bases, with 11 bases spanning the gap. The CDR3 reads CASTPTREQFF. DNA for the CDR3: TGTGCCAGCACCCCGACCCGGGAGCAGTTCTTC.

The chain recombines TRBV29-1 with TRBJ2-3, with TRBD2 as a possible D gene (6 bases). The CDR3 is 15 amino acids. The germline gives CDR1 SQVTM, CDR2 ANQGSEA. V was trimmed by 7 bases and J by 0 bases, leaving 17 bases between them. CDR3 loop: CSAQGGTESTDTQYF. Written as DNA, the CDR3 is TGCAGCGCCCAAGGCGGGACCGAAAGCACAGATACGCAGTATTTT.

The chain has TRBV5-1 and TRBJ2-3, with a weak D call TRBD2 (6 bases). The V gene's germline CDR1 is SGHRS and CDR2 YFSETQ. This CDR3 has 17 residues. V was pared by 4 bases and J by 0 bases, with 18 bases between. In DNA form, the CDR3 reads TGCGCCAGCAGCCCGGCTCAGACTAGTTCTAGCACAGATACGCAGTATTTT. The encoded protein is CASSPAQTSSSTDTQYF.

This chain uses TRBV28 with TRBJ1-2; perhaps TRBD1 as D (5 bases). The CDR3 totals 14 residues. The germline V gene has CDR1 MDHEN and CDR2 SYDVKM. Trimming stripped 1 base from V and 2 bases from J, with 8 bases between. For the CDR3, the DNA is TGTGCCAGCAGTTTATTGCCAGGGAACTATGGCTACACCTTC. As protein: CASSLLPGNYGYTF.

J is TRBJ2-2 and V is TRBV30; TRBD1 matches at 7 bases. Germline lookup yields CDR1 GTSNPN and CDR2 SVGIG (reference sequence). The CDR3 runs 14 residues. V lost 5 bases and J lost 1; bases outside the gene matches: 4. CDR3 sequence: CAWARTGNTGELFF. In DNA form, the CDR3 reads TGTGCCTGGGCAAGGACAGGGAACACCGGGGAGCTGTTTTTT.

The CDR3 loop reads CSVDGQGRTDTQYF. DNA of the CDR3: TGCAGCGTTGATGGGCAGGGGAGGACAGATACGCAGTATTTT. This chain joins TRBV29-1 and TRBJ2-3; TRBD1 or TRBD2 may be the D gene (6 bases each). The CDR3 consists of 14 residues. The V end lost 3 bases, the J end lost 3 bases, and 13 bases lay between the germline ends. CDR1 and CDR2 (germline): SQVTM, ANQGSEA.

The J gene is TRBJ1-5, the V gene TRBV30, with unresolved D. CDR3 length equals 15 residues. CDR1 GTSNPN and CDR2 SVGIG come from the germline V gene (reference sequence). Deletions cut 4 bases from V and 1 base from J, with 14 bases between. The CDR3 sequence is CAWNPGGSSNQPQHF. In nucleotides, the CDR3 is TGTGCCTGGAATCCGGGAGGGAGCAGCAATCAGCCCCAGCATTTT.

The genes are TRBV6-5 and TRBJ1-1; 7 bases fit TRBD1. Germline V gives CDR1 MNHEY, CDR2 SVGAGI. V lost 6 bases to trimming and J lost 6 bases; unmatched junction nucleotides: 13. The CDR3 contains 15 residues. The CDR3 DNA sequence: TGTGCCAGCAGACCTTCCACAGGGGAAGGAGCTGAAGCTTTCTTT. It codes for CASRPSTGEGAEAFF.

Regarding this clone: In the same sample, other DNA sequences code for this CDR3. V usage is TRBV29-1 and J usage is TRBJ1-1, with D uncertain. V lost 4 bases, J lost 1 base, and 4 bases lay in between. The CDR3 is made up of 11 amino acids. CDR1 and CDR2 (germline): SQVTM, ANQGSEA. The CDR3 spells CSVAENTEAFF. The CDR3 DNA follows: TGCAGCGTTGCTGAGAACACTGAAGCTTTCTTT. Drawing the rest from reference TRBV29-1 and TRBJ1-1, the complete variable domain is SAVISQKPSRDICQRGTSLTIQCQVDSQVTMMFWYRQQPGQSLTLIATANQGSEATYESGFVIDKFPISRPNLTFSTLTVSNMSPEDSSIYLCSVAENTEAFFGQGTRLTVV.

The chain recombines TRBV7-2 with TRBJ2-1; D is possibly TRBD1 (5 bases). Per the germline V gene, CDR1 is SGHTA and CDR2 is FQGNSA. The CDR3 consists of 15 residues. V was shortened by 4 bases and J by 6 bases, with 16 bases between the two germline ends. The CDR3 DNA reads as TGTGCCAGCAGCTCCTACAGGTCGATTATCAATGAGCAGTTCTTC. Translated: CASSSYRSIINEQFF.

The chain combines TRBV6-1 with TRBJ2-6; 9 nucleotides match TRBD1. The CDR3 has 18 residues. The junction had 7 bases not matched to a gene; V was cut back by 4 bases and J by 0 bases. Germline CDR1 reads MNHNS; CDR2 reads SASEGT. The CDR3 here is CASSALTGGNSGANVLTF. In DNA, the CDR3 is TGTGCCAGCAGTGCCCTGACAGGGGGTAACTCTGGGGCCAACGTCCTGACTTTC.

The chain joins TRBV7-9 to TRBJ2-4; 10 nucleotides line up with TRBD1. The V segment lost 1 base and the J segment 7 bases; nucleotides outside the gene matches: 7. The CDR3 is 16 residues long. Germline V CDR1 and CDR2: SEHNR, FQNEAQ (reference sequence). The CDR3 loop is CASSLDPGQGVNIQYF. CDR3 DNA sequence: TGTGCCAGCAGCTTAGACCCCGGACAGGGGGTTAACATTCAGTACTTC.

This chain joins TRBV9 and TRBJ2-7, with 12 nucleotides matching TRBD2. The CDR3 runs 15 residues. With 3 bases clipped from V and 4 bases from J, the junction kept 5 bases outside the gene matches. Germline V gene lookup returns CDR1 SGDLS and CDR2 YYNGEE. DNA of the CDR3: TGTGCCAGCAGCGCCGGGACTAGCGGGTCATACGAGCAGTACTTC. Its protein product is CASSAGTSGSYEQYF.

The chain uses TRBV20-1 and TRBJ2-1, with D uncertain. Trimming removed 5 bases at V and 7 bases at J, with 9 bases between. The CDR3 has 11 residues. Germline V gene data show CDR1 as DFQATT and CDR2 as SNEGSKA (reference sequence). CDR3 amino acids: CSAPLRNEQFF. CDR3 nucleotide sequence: TGCAGTGCTCCCCTGCGGAATGAGCAGTTCTTC.

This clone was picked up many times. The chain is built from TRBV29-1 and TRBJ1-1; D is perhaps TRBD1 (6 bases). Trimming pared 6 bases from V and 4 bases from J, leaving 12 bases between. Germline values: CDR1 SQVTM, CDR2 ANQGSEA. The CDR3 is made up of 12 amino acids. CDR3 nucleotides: TGCAGCGTCGTGACAGGTTTCACTGAAGCTTTCTTT. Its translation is CSVVTGFTEAFF. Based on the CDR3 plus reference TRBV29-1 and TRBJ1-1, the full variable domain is SAVISQKPSRDICQRGTSLTIQCQVDSQVTMMFWYRQQPGQSLTLIATANQGSEATYESGFVIDKFPISRPNLTFSTLTVSNMSPEDSSIYLCSVVTGFTEAFFGQGTRLTVV.

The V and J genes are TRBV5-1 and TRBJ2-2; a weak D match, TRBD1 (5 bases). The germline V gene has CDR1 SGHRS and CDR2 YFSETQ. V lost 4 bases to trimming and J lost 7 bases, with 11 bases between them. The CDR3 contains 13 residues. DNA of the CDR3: TGCGCCAGCAGCCTCCTAGGGGACGGGGAGCTGTTTTTT. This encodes CASSLLGDGELFF. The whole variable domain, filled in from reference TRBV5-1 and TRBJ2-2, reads KAGVTQTPRYLIKTRGQQVTLSCSPISGHRSVSWYQQTPGQGLQFLFEYFSETQRNKGNFPGRFSGRQFSNSRSEMNVSTLELGDSALYLCASSLLGDGELFFGEGSRLTVL.

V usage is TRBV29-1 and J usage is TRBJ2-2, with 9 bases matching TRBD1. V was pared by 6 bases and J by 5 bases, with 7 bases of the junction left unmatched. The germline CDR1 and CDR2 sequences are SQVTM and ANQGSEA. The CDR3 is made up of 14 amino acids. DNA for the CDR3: TGCAGCGTCGTTGGACAGGGGTTTACCGGGGAGCTGTTTTTT. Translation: CSVVGQGFTGELFF.

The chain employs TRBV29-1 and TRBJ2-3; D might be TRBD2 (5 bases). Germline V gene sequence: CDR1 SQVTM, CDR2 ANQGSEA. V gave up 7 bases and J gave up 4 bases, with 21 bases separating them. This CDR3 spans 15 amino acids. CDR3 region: CSGHAPGRLPDTQYF. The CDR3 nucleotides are TGCAGCGGGCACGCCCCGGGTCGACTACCAGATACGCAGTATTTT.

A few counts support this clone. CDR3 in amino acids: CSVASAYGYTF. In DNA form, the CDR3 reads TGCAGCGTTGCGTCAGCCTATGGCTACACCTTC. The chain combines TRBV29-1 with TRBJ1-2; D is unresolved. The ends were cut back, 4 bases at V and 4 bases at J, with 7 bases in the middle. This CDR3 contains 11 residues. Germline lookup yields CDR1 SQVTM and CDR2 ANQGSEA.